This note documents a single T cell receptor (beta chain) sequence. Its antigen target is currently unknown. No qualities accompany the bases; no much larger clone lies one base away. This specimen belongs to a study of T cells in Graves' hyperthyroidism and ophthalmopathy (dated by TCRdb to the late 2010s). A note on the overall study: Peripheral blood samples were taken at the time of initial diagnosis, prior to any treatment. To identify distinguishing TCR V-J signatures, a discovery cohort of 90 to 100 patients was used, comprising approximately 40 with Graves' ophthalmopathy and some 57 with stable Graves' hyperthyroidism. Prospective prediction of ophthalmopathy was tested in an independent validation cohort of fewer than 20 hyperthyroidism patients and some 17 patients who later progressed to ophthalmopathy. The approximately 100 discovery patients were randomly split 7:3 into training and test sets. Thyroid tissue and blood T-cell repertoires from about six Graves' hyperthyroidism patients were also compared in the study. After blood sampling, hyperthyroidism patients were treated with methimazole at a starting dose of 30 mg daily, and ophthalmopathy patients were treated with high-dose intravenous methylprednisolone. According to the paper, TCR Vbeta CDR3 sequencing was carried out on about 140 peripheral blood samples, which came from under 50 ophthalmopathy, approximately 72 hyperthyroidism and roughly 17 progressor patients.

From cysteine to phenylalanine, the CDR3 is 17 amino acids long. CDR3 DNA only is kept here, 51 bases in frame from base 1. Taken from the germline V gene (reference sequence), the CDR1 and CDR2 loops are PRHDT and FYEKMQ. V lost 5 bases and J lost 1 base, and the count of bases not matched to a germline gene is 7. What the study reported, not specific to this receptor: In validation, the model predicted progression to ophthalmopathy a median of about 6 months before onset, with approximately 71% sensitivity and about 72% specificity. Most expanded thyroid clonotypes (frequency above 0.001) were also detected in blood, a finding suggesting that blood repertoires may reflect thyroid immune responses. A 13 V-J signature model separated ophthalmopathy from stable hyperthyroidism, with 87.88% sensitivity and about 81% specificity in cross-validation and 80%/75% in testing. Sample size was not statistically predetermined, and investigators were not blinded to group allocation.

TCR beta CDR3 regions were amplified from RNA transcripts. For the first round of RT-PCR on the TCR CDR3, the HTBI primer set was used together with the Qiagen OneStep RT-PCR kit. The libraries were constructed in a second round of multiplex PCR and then size-selected and purified. Paired-end sequencing of the libraries was performed with 100 bp reads on an Illumina HiSeq2000. Per the source publication's procedure: Raw data were processed with SOAPnuke, discarding reads with adapters, uncalled bases, mean Phred below 15, or no exact constant-primer or identifier match. High-quality paired reads were merged with COPE v1.2.5, and unique nucleotide sequences were defined as clonotypes. MiTCR v1.1 was used to align the clonotypes against IMGT TRBV, TRBD and TRBJ reference segments. Analysis was restricted to V-J combinations with a frequency above 0.0001, which covered 98% to 99.2% of repertoires. The TCS score was defined as F50 (clonal expansion) divided by E x V (chaos), with BLOSUM62-based TCRdist calculated between CDR3 peptides within each V-J. Welch's t-statistics and random forest reduced roughly 540 V-J features to about 13, which were used in a naive Bayes classifier (R e1071). Using fastp at Q25 and MiXCR, TCRdb reprocessed the public reads and kept productive beta chains. Every entry covers one CDR3 protein and lists the most common genes and DNA from its rows. The V and J calls were not made by the authors but by TCRdb's processing. Here the sample has 250,000 to 300,000 distinct CDR3 sequences; over 15% occur a single time. About 50% of the sample goes to the ten largest clones.

Ophthalmopathy patients had moderately to severely active disease, with a Clinical Activity Score of 3 or more, a NOSPECS grade of 4 or more, and a disease duration of less than 3 months. The study excluded patients with uncontrolled infections, other autoimmune diseases, pregnancy or lactation. Diagnoses relied on clinical symptoms, serum thyroxine and TRAb, thyroid ultrasound and orbital computed tomography. Ficoll-Paque density gradient centrifugation was used to isolate PBMCs from around 10 ml of fresh peripheral blood. Total RNA was extracted with Trizol reagent, and quality was checked on an Agilent 2100 Bioanalyzer.

The receptor's source is a woman aged 55-75 years with Graves' ophthalmopathy. Material for sequencing was blood. The V gene is TRBV13 and the J gene is TRBJ2-2; 10 central nucleotides agree with TRBD2. This receptor has the CDR3 CASSGYLAGGNTGELFF. Here is the DNA: TGTGCCAGCAGCGGATACTTAGCGGGGGGGAACACCGGGGAGCTGTTTTTT.